One and the same sample provided the 22 T cell receptor beta chains below, sequenced in a study of blood T cell repertoires in COVID-19. Assay used: immunoSEQ multiplex PCR; TCRdb lists only in-frame clones, some missing. The table lists under 250,000 clones, approximately 90% of them singletons. The sequencing input was peripheral blood. Every receptor here comes from a man aged 18 to 30 with active or convalescent COVID-19.

This clone was seen just once. The V call is TRBV5-1, the J call TRBJ1-2, with unresolved D. Germline-derived CDR1 and CDR2 are SGHRS and YFSETQ. This CDR3 has 13 residues. The germline V and J ends were trimmed by 5 bases and 4 bases, with 12 bases remaining between them. The CDR3 region is CASRADASYGYTF. The CDR3 nucleotides read TGCGCCAGCAGGGCGGATGCGAGCTATGGCTACACCTTC.

The chain links TRBV7-9 to TRBJ2-7; 10 bases agree with TRBD1. Germline V gene data show CDR1 as SEHNR and CDR2 as FQNEAQ (reference sequence). The CDR3 spans 13 residues. The V gene end was trimmed by 9 bases and the J gene end by 5 bases; junction bases not matched to a gene: 7. This chain's CDR3 is CASTGQGFNEQYF. For the CDR3, the DNA is TGTGCCAGTACGGGACAGGGGTTCAACGAGCAGTACTTC.

The chain combines TRBV14 with TRBJ2-1, with D possibly TRBD2 on 6 matching bases. Trimming shortened V by 2 bases and J by 5 bases, and 13 bases separated the two germline ends. CDR1 SGHDN and CDR2 FVKESK come from the germline V gene. The CDR3 runs 15 residues. CDR3 nucleotide sequence: TGTGCCAGCAGCCAATACGGGAGTTCCCACAATGAGCAGTTCTTC. Translated, it gives CASSQYGSSHNEQFF.

This chain joins TRBV6-5 and TRBJ2-7, with D possibly TRBD1 on 6 matching bases. This CDR3 is 14 amino acids long. V was shortened by 2 bases and J by 0 bases, with 8 bases between the two germline ends. The germline gives CDR1 MNHEY, CDR2 SVGAGI. CDR3 sequence reads: CASSYRGSSYEQYF. The CDR3 region has the DNA TGTGCCAGCAGTTACAGGGGGAGCTCCTACGAGCAGTACTTC.

V usage is TRBV3-1 (or the pseudogene TRBV3-2) and J usage is TRBJ2-5; 7 bases align to TRBD2. This CDR3 has 17 amino acids. V lost 0 bases, J lost 2 bases, and 9 bases stayed unmatched. Germline CDR1 is LGHDT and CDR2 is YNNKEL (reference sequence). CDR3 residues: CASSQEGRLAEQETQYF. The CDR3 DNA sequence: TGTGCCAGCAGCCAAGAAGGTCGGCTAGCGGAGCAAGAGACCCAGTACTTC.

The chain combines TRBV6-6 with TRBJ2-7; 9 nucleotides line up with TRBD1. After removal of 8 bases from V and 5 bases from J, the junction contained 4 bases not matched to a gene. The CDR3 runs 12 residues. Germline CDR1 is MNHNY and CDR2 is SVGAGI (reference sequence). CDR3 nucleotides: TGTGCCAGCGGGGGACAGGGTAACGAGCAGTACTTC. It yields the protein CASGGQGNEQYF.

The rearrangement uses TRBV7-8 and TRBJ1-2, with D possibly being TRBD1 (6 bases). Deletions cut 0 bases from V and 6 bases from J, with 17 bases between. This CDR3 is 16 amino acids long. CDR1 is SGHVS, CDR2 FQNEAQ, per germline. CDR3 sequence (DNA): TGTGCCAGCAGCTTAGCGTTTGCGGGGGCACTTGATGGCTACACCTTC. Translated: CASSLAFAGALDGYTF.

CDR3 DNA: TGTGCCATCAGTGGGGACAGGGACGGAGAGGGCTACACCTTC. This sequence encodes CAISGDRDGEGYTF. J is TRBJ1-2 and V is TRBV10-3; 9 bases agree with TRBD1. J gave up 8 bases and V 4 bases, and 8 bases lay outside the gene matches. The CDR3 is 14 residues long. CDR1 ENHRY and CDR2 SYGVKD come from the germline V gene.

This chain joins TRBV6-5 and TRBJ1-1; D not certain. Per germline, CDR1 MNHEY and CDR2 SVGAGI. The CDR3 is made up of 12 amino acids. The V gene lost 1 base and the J gene lost 7 bases, with 7 bases spanning the gap. The CDR3 is CASSYLQIEAFF. CDR3 coding DNA: TGTGCCAGCAGTTACTTACAGATTGAAGCTTTCTTT.

This clone appeared a few times. The chain uses TRBV19 and TRBJ2-3; TRBD2 might be the D (6 bases). This CDR3 is built from 15 residues. With 3 bases removed from V and 1 base from J, the gap between germline ends came to 11 bases. Germline values: CDR1 LNHDA, CDR2 SQIVND (reference sequence). The CDR3 loop reads CASSIYGGGTDTQYF. CDR3 sequence (DNA): TGTGCCAGTAGTATTTACGGAGGGGGCACAGATACGCAGTATTTT.

The rearrangement joins TRBV28 to TRBJ2-5, with 7 positions matching TRBD2. This CDR3 has 16 amino acids. The germline gives CDR1 MDHEN, CDR2 SYDVKM. The V segment lost 5 bases and the J segment 4 bases; nucleotides outside the gene matches: 13. CDR3 loop: CASSPPLGGWGETQYF. Written as DNA, the CDR3 is TGTGCCAGCAGTCCACCCCTCGGGGGGTGGGGAGAGACCCAGTACTTC.

In DNA, the CDR3 is TGTGCCAGCACGGCGGGGGGGGACACAGATACGCAGTATTTT. Protein sequence: CASTAGGDTDTQYF. V is TRBV9 and J is TRBJ2-3; TRBD2 agrees at 9 bases. V lost 6 bases to trimming and J lost 2 bases; unmatched junction nucleotides: 4. CDR1 is SGDLS and CDR2 is YYNGEE in the germline V gene. The CDR3 loop spans 14 amino acids.

The rearrangement joins TRBV10-3 to TRBJ1-2, with 7 nucleotides matching TRBD1. The CDR3 sequence is 13 residues long. Germline-derived CDR1 and CDR2 are ENHRY and SYGVKD. V lost 2 bases, J lost 8 bases, and 5 bases stayed unmatched. DNA for the CDR3: TGTGCCATCAGTGAGAGGACAGGTTTAGGCTACACCTTC. Protein: CAISERTGLGYTF.

The V and J genes are TRBV5-4 and TRBJ2-3; maybe TRBD2 (7 bases). V was pared by 4 bases and J by 2 bases, with 20 bases between. Germline assignment: CDR1 SGHNT and CDR2 YYREEE (reference sequence). The CDR3 totals 17 residues. This chain's CDR3 is CASSRGGGSGSTDTQYF. The CDR3 DNA sequence: TGTGCCAGCAGCCGCGGGGGCGGGAGTGGGTCCACAGATACGCAGTATTTT. The full variable domain, in which reference TRBV5-4 and TRBJ2-3 provide the parts outside the CDR3, is ETGVTQSPTHLIKTRGQQVTLRCSSQSGHNTVSWYQQALGQGPQFIFQYYREEENGRGNFPPRFSGLQFPNYSSELNVNALELDDSALYLCASSRGGGSGSTDTQYFGPGTRLTVL.

This chain uses TRBV28 with TRBJ1-5; TRBD1 aligns across 7 bases. The CDR3 is 16 amino acids. Germline V gene data show CDR1 as MDHEN and CDR2 as SYDVKM. The ends lost 3 bases at V and 1 base at J; junction bases unmatched: 6. CDR3 sequence: CASSLGTVGSNQPQHF. The CDR3 nucleotides are TGTGCCAGCAGTTTGGGGACAGTTGGAAGCAATCAGCCCCAGCATTTT.

Here the CDR3 DNA reads TGTGCCAGCTCACCACGTAACAATGAGCAGTTCTTC. It yields the protein CASSPRNNEQFF. The V call is TRBV18, the J call TRBJ2-1, with unresolved D. The CDR3 has 12 amino acids. Germline CDR1 and CDR2: KGHSH and LQKENI. V lost 1 base and J lost 5, with 3 bases in between.

The rearrangement links TRBV7-8 to TRBJ2-3, with D tentatively TRBD1 (5 bases). The V gene lost 0 bases and the J gene lost 3 bases, with 16 bases spanning the gap. The CDR3 contains 17 residues. Germline V gives CDR1 SGHVS, CDR2 FQNEAQ. This CDR3 reads CASSLAVQGTATDTQYF. CDR3 DNA sequence: TGTGCCAGCAGCTTAGCTGTCCAGGGTACGGCGACAGATACGCAGTATTTT. Using reference TRBV7-8 and TRBJ2-3 for the parts outside the CDR3, the full variable domain is GAGVSQSPRYKVAKRGQDVALRCDPISGHVSLFWYQQALGQGPEFLTYFQNEAQLDKSGLPSDRFFAERPEGSVSTLKIQRTQQEDSAVYLCASSLAVQGTATDTQYFGPGTRLTVL.

The CDR3 reads CASRRVSGGPYEQYF. The CDR3 nucleotides are TGCGCCAGCAGGAGGGTAAGCGGGGGGCCCTACGAGCAGTACTTC. The chain is built from TRBV10-1 and TRBJ2-7; TRBD2 matches 9 bases. The CDR3 extends over 15 amino acids. From germline, CDR1 is WNHNN and CDR2 SYGVQD (reference sequence). V trimming: 6 bases; J trimming: 2 bases; junction bases outside the gene matches: 8.

This clone is a singleton in its sample. The gene calls are TRBV2 and TRBJ2-7; 7 bases align to TRBD1. Germline-derived CDR1 and CDR2 are SNHLY and FYNNEI. Unmatched junction bases numbered 8, after V lost 5 bases and J lost 1 base. The CDR3 consists of 15 residues. The CDR3, as DNA: TGTGCCAGCAGTAGGGGACAGAAAATTTCCTACGAGCAGTACTTC. Its translation: CASSRGQKISYEQYF.

The genes are TRBV5-5 and TRBJ2-7; 8 nucleotides agree with TRBD1. Trimming at V came to 3 bases and at J to 6 bases, leaving 11 bases not matched to a gene. In germline, CDR1 is SGHKS, CDR2 YYEKEE (reference sequence). This CDR3 region has 15 residues. The CDR3 is CASSSSDRETTEQYF. The CDR3, as DNA: TGTGCCAGCAGCTCCTCGGACAGGGAAACTACCGAGCAGTACTTC.

In regard to this clone: Different DNA sequences within this sample yield the same CDR3. The chain couples TRBV7-2 to TRBJ1-2, with 10 bases identical to TRBD1. This CDR3 has 15 amino acids. Germline CDR1 reads SGHTA; CDR2 reads FQGNSA. V was pared by 5 bases and J by 3 bases, with 6 bases of the junction left unmatched. CDR3 nucleotide sequence: TGTGCCAGCAGCCCCAGGACAGGGGGGGACTATGGCTACACCTTC. Protein product: CASSPRTGGDYGYTF. The whole variable domain, remainder taken from reference TRBV7-2 and TRBJ1-2, is GAGVSQSPSNKVTEKGKDVELRCDPISGHTALYWYRQSLGQGLEFLIYFQGNSAPDKSGLPSDRFSAERTGGSVSTLTIQRTQQEDSAVYLCASSPRTGGDYGYTFGSGTRLTVV.

V is TRBV19 and J is TRBJ2-1; tentative D call: TRBD2 (6 bases). This CDR3 is built from 14 residues. Between the trimmed V and J ends, which lost 6 bases and 7 bases, there was a span of 16 bases. Germline lookup yields CDR1 LNHDA and CDR2 SQIVND (reference sequence). CDR3 DNA sequence: TGTGCCAGTAGCCGGGAGAACTCAGGGAATGAGCAGTTCTTC. It yields the protein CASSRENSGNEQFF. Complete variable domain (other parts from reference TRBV19 and TRBJ2-1): DGGITQSPKYLFRKEGQNVTLSCEQNLNHDAMYWYRQDPGQGLRLIYYSQIVNDFQKGDIAEGYSVSREKKESFPLTVTSAQKNPTAFYLCASSRENSGNEQFFGPGTRLTVL.